This is a list of T cell receptor beta chains from one sample in a study of T cell responses to AZD1222 COVID-19 vaccine. Assay used: immunoSEQ multiplex PCR; TCRdb lists only in-frame clones, some missing. Of 150,000 or so clones in the sample, 88% were seen once. Material: peripheral blood, obtained on day 0 of AZD1222 vaccination. These receptors were taken from an adult in good health. Both conserved end residues are part of each CDR3. A D gene is named only where the DNA matches it firmly. Clone size is stated in some rows and not others, as once, few, many or a class when expanded.

V gene: TRBV28
J gene: TRBJ1-2
clone size: .
D gene: TRBD1
CDR3 protein: CASSFTRGQVSNYGYTF
CDR3 DNA: TGTGCCAGCAGCTTCACCCGAGGACAGGTCTCTAACTATGGCTACACCTTC

V gene: TRBV6-5
J gene: TRBJ2-7
clone size: .
D gene: .
CDR3 protein: CASSYGGAPTYEQYF
CDR3 DNA: TGTGCCAGCAGTTACGGGGGGGCGCCAACCTACGAGCAGTACTTC

V gene: TRBV7-2
J gene: TRBJ2-5
clone size: .
D gene: .
CDR3 protein: CASSLGGSLRRETQYF
CDR3 DNA: TGTGCCAGCAGCTTAGGGGGCAGCCTTCGGAGAGAGACCCAGTACTTC

V gene: TRBV6-2/TRBV6-3
J gene: TRBJ1-6
clone size: .
D gene: .
CDR3 protein: CASSYPGTRDSPLHF
CDR3 DNA: TGTGCCAGCAGTTACCCCGGGACTCGGGATTCACCCCTCCACTTT

V gene: TRBV15
J gene: TRBJ2-1
clone size: .
D gene: .
CDR3 protein: CATSRDEGSEQFF
CDR3 DNA: TGTGCCACCAGCAGAGATGAGGGGAGTGAGCAGTTCTTC

V gene: TRBV7-2
J gene: TRBJ2-7
clone size: .
D gene: TRBD2
CDR3 protein: CASSLTSGTVYEQYF
CDR3 DNA: TGTGCCAGCAGCCTGACTAGCGGAACCGTCTACGAGCAGTACTTC

V gene: TRBV14
J gene: TRBJ2-7
clone size: .
D gene: .
CDR3 protein: CASSPGLTYEQYF
CDR3 DNA: TGTGCCAGCAGCCCCGGGCTGACCTACGAGCAGTACTTC

V gene: TRBV7-6
J gene: TRBJ1-3
clone size: .
D gene: .
CDR3 protein: CASSFGAISGNTIYF
CDR3 DNA: TGTGCCAGCAGCTTCGGTGCGATCTCTGGAAACACCATATATTTT

V gene: TRBV10-3
J gene: TRBJ1-1
clone size: .
D gene: .
CDR3 protein: CAITSERGTEAFF
CDR3 DNA: TGTGCCATCACCTCTGAGCGGGGCACTGAAGCTTTCTTT

V gene: TRBV28
J gene: TRBJ1-4
clone size: .
D gene: .
CDR3 protein: CASSLRQVNEKLFF
CDR3 DNA: TGTGCCAGCAGCCTCAGACAGGTTAATGAAAAACTGTTTTTT

V gene: TRBV30
J gene: TRBJ2-5
clone size: once
D gene: .
CDR3 protein: CAWSVGETQYF
CDR3 DNA: TGTGCCTGGAGTGTAGGGGAGACCCAGTACTTC

V gene: TRBV2
J gene: TRBJ2-7
clone size: .
D gene: .
CDR3 protein: CASSEPRGGGAYEQYF
CDR3 DNA: TGTGCCAGCAGTGAACCTAGAGGGGGAGGGGCCTACGAGCAGTACTTC